These 24 T cell receptor beta chains were sequenced from one sample in a study of T cells in Graves' hyperthyroidism and ophthalmopathy. Amplified TCR beta CDR3 regions derived from RNA transcripts. TCR CDR3 regions were first amplified by RT-PCR with HTBI primers. TCRdb redid the calling of the multiplex PCR reads with MiXCR, one entry per CDR3 protein. Here the sample spans some 270,000 distinct CDR3 sequences, less than 15% being singletons. Sequenced sample: blood. All receptors come from a woman younger than 45 with Graves' hyperthyroidism that later progressed to Graves' ophthalmopathy.

This clonotype was counted many times. The chain carries TRBV20-1 and TRBJ2-5, with 7 bases matching TRBD2. The CDR3 spans 13 residues. Germline loops: CDR1 DFQATT, CDR2 SNEGSKA (reference sequence). The J segment lost 3 bases and the V segment lost 8 bases, leaving 9 bases of the junction unmatched. The CDR3 loop reads CSPFPGGKETQYF. CDR3 DNA sequence: TGCAGTCCCTTCCCCGGGGGGAAAGAGACCCAGTACTTC.

At least ten counts were recorded for this clonotype. J is TRBJ2-7 and V is TRBV7-2, with 7 bases aligning to TRBD1. Trimming at V came to 5 bases and at J to 5 bases, leaving 9 bases not matched to a gene. In germline, CDR1 is SGHTA, CDR2 FQGNSA. CDR3 length: 14 residues. For the CDR3, the DNA is TGTGCCAGCAGCCCCCGGGACAGTTCCAACGAGCAGTACTTC. Encoded protein: CASSPRDSSNEQYF.

This clonotype occurred a few times. This sequence joins TRBV4-1 and TRBJ2-1; 11 nucleotides line up with TRBD2. The CDR3 spans 17 residues. V shed 1 base and J 4 bases; nucleotides not matched to a gene: 6. The V gene's germline CDR1 is MGHRA and CDR2 YSYEKL. The CDR3 DNA sequence: TGCGCCAGCAGCCAAGGACCCGGGACTAGCGGTTACAATGAGCAGTTCTTC. Protein sequence: CASSQGPGTSGYNEQFF.

This clonotype was seen ten or more times. The rearrangement uses TRBV6-1 and TRBJ2-2; TRBD2 aligns across 8 bases. This CDR3 spans 17 amino acids. Germline V gives CDR1 MNHNS, CDR2 SASEGT. V was pared by 2 bases and J by 3 bases, with 8 bases of the junction left unmatched. The DNA for the CDR3 is TGTGCCAGCAGTGAACCAACGGGAGGGCCCTACACCGGGGAGCTGTTTTTT. Residues: CASSEPTGGPYTGELFF.

The chain recombines TRBV28 with TRBJ2-3; D is uncertain. Germline values: CDR1 MDHEN, CDR2 SYDVKM. V lost 10 bases, J lost 6 bases, and 17 bases lay in between. The CDR3 totals 13 residues. CDR3: CATVGALGDTQYF. CDR3 nucleotide sequence: TGTGCCACGGTGGGTGCTCTTGGGGATACGCAGTATTTT.

In regard to this clonotype: A read error may be the cause here, since a much bigger clone is one base away. The rearrangement joins TRBV30 to TRBJ1-6, with 7 nucleotides matching TRBD1. CDR3 length: 14 residues. Per germline, CDR1 GTSNPN and CDR2 SVGIG (reference sequence). The junction had 9 bases not matched to a gene; V was cut back by 2 bases and J by 11 bases. CDR3 in amino acids: CAWSQGGSNPPLHF. DNA of the CDR3: TGTGCCTGGAGTCAGGGGGGCTCAAATCCACCCCTCCACTTT.

The table lists this clonotype with many counts. This chain connects TRBV20-1 to TRBJ1-5, with 9 nucleotides matching TRBD1. V lost 0 bases, J lost 7 bases, and 13 bases stayed unmatched. The CDR3 consists of 17 residues. CDR1 DFQATT and CDR2 SNEGSKA come from the germline V gene (reference sequence). The CDR3: CSARDWGDRGERQPQHF. CDR3 coding DNA: TGCAGTGCTAGAGATTGGGGCGACAGGGGGGAACGGCAGCCCCAGCATTTT.

This clonotype was observed many times. The CDR3 protein is CASTPMPGQGATGELFF. The CDR3 nucleotides are TGTGCCAGCACCCCGATGCCGGGACAGGGAGCCACCGGGGAGCTGTTTTTT. The chain employs TRBV6-1 and TRBJ2-2, with TRBD1 matching over 9 bases. The V gene's germline CDR1 is MNHNS and CDR2 SASEGT. The CDR3 spans 17 residues. The V gene end was trimmed by 7 bases and the J gene end by 4 bases; junction bases not matched to a gene: 13.

This clonotype was found many times. V usage is TRBV7-9 and J usage is TRBJ2-3, with 8 positions matching TRBD1. The CDR3 contains 15 residues. J gave up 3 bases and V 3 bases, and 5 bases lay outside the gene matches. Per germline, CDR1 SEHNR and CDR2 FQNEAQ (reference sequence). The CDR3 nucleotides are TGTGCCAGCAGCTTCGGCGGGACAGGAACAGATACGCAGTATTTT. Its translation: CASSFGGTGTDTQYF.

V gene TRBV28 combines with J gene TRBJ1-6, with TRBD1 as a possible D gene (6 bases). Between the trimmed V and J ends, which lost 7 bases and 8 bases, there was a span of 18 bases. CDR3 length equals 15 residues. Germline CDR1 MDHEN, CDR2 SYDVKM. CDR3 protein: CASTLRTASYSPLHF. Written as DNA, the CDR3 is TGTGCCAGCACCCTACGGACAGCATCATATTCACCCCTCCACTTT.

This clonotype appeared many times. The chain has TRBV30 and TRBJ2-7; D unresolved. This CDR3 is built from 11 residues. Deletions cut 1 base from V and 3 bases from J, with 4 bases between. CDR1 is GTSNPN and CDR2 is SVGIG in the germline V gene (reference sequence). The CDR3 loop is CAWSANYEQYF. In DNA, the CDR3 is TGTGCCTGGAGTGCCAACTACGAGCAGTACTTC.

This clonotype was seen a handful of times. The gene calls are TRBV29-1 and TRBJ1-3; no clear D gene. This CDR3 has 12 residues. Trimming removed 4 bases from V and 1 base from J, with 5 bases in between. CDR1 and CDR2 (germline): SQVTM, ANQGSEA. The CDR3 spells CSVGGSGNTIYF. For the CDR3, the DNA is TGCAGCGTTGGAGGGTCTGGAAACACCATATATTTT.

This clonotype was picked up many times. The chain employs TRBV30 and TRBJ1-1, with 7 bases lining up with TRBD1. The CDR3 covers 13 residues. The V and J ends lost 2 bases and 4 bases, in that order; junction bases with no gene match: 4. The germline gives CDR1 GTSNPN, CDR2 SVGIG (reference sequence). The CDR3 reads CAWSRGGRTEAFF. The CDR3 DNA is TGTGCCTGGAGTCGAGGGGGCCGCACTGAAGCTTTCTTT.

This chain connects TRBV6-5 to TRBJ2-2; D is perhaps TRBD1 (6 bases). The CDR3 has 15 amino acids. V shed 0 bases and J shed 7 bases, with 12 bases lying between them. Germline V gene data show CDR1 as MNHEY and CDR2 as SVGAGI. This CDR3 is CASSYSGGLGGELFF. In nucleotides, the CDR3 is TGTGCCAGCAGTTACTCAGGGGGATTGGGCGGGGAGCTGTTTTTT.

This clonotype has at least ten counts. CDR3 residues: CASSPGGWRETQYF. The CDR3 DNA sequence: TGTGCCAGCAGCCCAGGCGGGTGGCGGGAGACCCAGTACTTC. This chain links TRBV6-1 with TRBJ2-5; a weak D match, TRBD2 (5 bases). The CDR3 consists of 14 residues. V was cut by 6 bases and J by 5 bases, with 16 bases left in between. Germline assignment: CDR1 MNHNS and CDR2 SASEGT.

This clonotype has ten or more counts. The V gene is TRBV10-3, the J gene TRBJ1-1; TRBD1 matches 7 bases. With V trimmed by 3 bases and J by 3 bases, 4 bases remained unmatched. The CDR3 runs to 14 residues. Germline CDR1 reads ENHRY; CDR2 reads SYGVKD. The CDR3 loop is CAISDIDRDTEAFF. The CDR3 coding sequence is TGTGCCATCAGTGATATCGACAGGGACACTGAAGCTTTCTTT.

This clonotype was counted many times. This chain uses TRBV6-1 with TRBJ2-3; D gene uncertain. The CDR3 contains 14 residues. CDR1 is MNHNS, CDR2 SASEGT, per germline. The germline V and J ends were trimmed by 8 bases and 1 base, with 13 bases remaining between them. The DNA of the CDR3 is TGTGCCAGCTGCGACGGTTCGGGCACAGATACGCAGTATTTT. It translates to CASCDGSGTDTQYF.

This clonotype was found many times. The CDR3 DNA reads as TGTGCCAGCAGCACCAGCGGGGCCGGCTCCTACAATGAGCAGTTCTTC. It specifies CASSTSGAGSYNEQFF. The chain combines TRBV12-3 or TRBV12-4 with TRBJ2-1, with TRBD2 matching over 7 bases. This CDR3 comprises 16 residues. The V gene end was trimmed by 6 bases and the J gene end by 0 bases; junction bases not matched to a gene: 8.

Many counts were recorded for this clonotype. The chain recombines TRBV6-1 with TRBJ1-5; D possibly corresponds to TRBD1 (6 bases). V lost 0 bases and J 6 bases, leaving 12 bases between the germline ends. CDR1 and CDR2 (germline): MNHNS, SASEGT. The CDR3 loop spans 15 amino acids. DNA of the CDR3: TGTGCCAGCAGTGAAGCGTGGCAGGGGACTCAGCCCCAGCATTTT. This gives the protein CASSEAWQGTQPQHF.

This clonotype showed up many times. The gene calls are TRBV2 and TRBJ2-7; unclear D gene. Germline V lookup: CDR1 SNHLY, CDR2 FYNNEI. Trimming shortened V by 8 bases and J by 1 base, and 6 bases separated the two germline ends. The CDR3 spans 11 residues. CDR3 in DNA: TGTGCCAGCCATACGTCCTACGAGCAGTACTTC. Translated: CASHTSYEQYF.

The chain has TRBV28 and TRBJ2-1; possible D gene TRBD2, 5 bases. CDR1 is MDHEN, CDR2 SYDVKM, per germline. The V and J ends lost 3 bases and 6 bases respectively, with 15 bases between them. This CDR3 contains 15 residues. The CDR3 loop is CASSLGGQAGNEQFF. The CDR3 DNA follows: TGTGCCAGCAGTTTGGGTGGGCAGGCGGGCAATGAGCAGTTCTTC.

This clonotype was counted many times. The CDR3 DNA follows: TGTGCCAGCAGTCCACCTGAGGGGGAGGCGGAGGAGACCCAGTACTTC. Its translation is CASSPPEGEAEETQYF. The chain joins TRBV12-3 or TRBV12-4 to TRBJ2-5; the D call may be TRBD1 or TRBD2 (6 bases each). The CDR3 consists of 16 residues. Trimming shortened V by 5 bases and J by 5 bases, and 21 bases separated the two germline ends.

This clonotype occurred many times. The chain joins TRBV4-1 to TRBJ2-7; D unclear. Trimming pared 0 bases from V and 0 bases from J, leaving 9 bases between. Germline assignment: CDR1 MGHRA and CDR2 YSYEKL. CDR3 size: 15 residues. The CDR3 nucleotides are TGCGCCAGCAGCCAAGATAACCTGGGCTCCTACGAGCAGTACTTC. Translation gives CASSQDNLGSYEQYF.

This clonotype was counted only a few times. V is TRBV19 and J is TRBJ2-3; 8 bases match TRBD1. The CDR3 spans 14 residues. With 5 bases clipped from V and 6 bases from J, the junction kept 7 bases outside the gene matches. Germline V gene data show CDR1 as LNHDA and CDR2 as SQIVND (reference sequence). CDR3 DNA: TGTGCCAGTAGTCGGGGGACAGGATACGATACGCAGTATTTT. This codes for CASSRGTGYDTQYF.